The subject of this entry is one T cell receptor beta chain. Only one count was recorded for this clone. The target of this receptor is not known. Base qualities are not recorded, but no much larger clone differs from it by a single base. The immunoSEQ hsTCRbeta Kit was used to sequence TCR beta CDR3 regions from DNA. As for how the authors treated the data: TCR sequencing data were analysed with the ImmunoSEQ Analyzer. T cell clonality was defined as 1 minus Pielou's evenness computed on productive rearrangements. T cell diversity was measured with the inverse Simpson index on productive templates. T cell density was defined as TCR beta template counts normalized to usable DNA, with usable DNA estimated by amplifying and sequencing housekeeping genes. TCR metrics were compared across histologic stages using two-sided Kruskal-Wallis tests. The table was pulled from immuneACCESS by TCRdb, which kept in-frame rearrangements only. Such tables lose some clones; where checked, under half of the loss comes from unresolved V genes, and the rest has no known cause. The D gene and trimming were derived from the DNA, and the V and J assignments and clone size from that table. This sample lists approximately 9,500 clones; around 78% were detected once. The top ten constitute over 4% of the sample.

The patients had resection in Japan or China between about 2013 and 2017. Two lung cancer pathologists independently confirmed the histologic diagnosis of each case on H&E slides. To enrich premalignant or tumor cells for nucleic acid extraction, macro-dissection was performed after pathologic assessment. DNA was isolated from FFPE tissue using the AllPrep DNA/RNA FFPE Kit. The germline V gene encodes CDR1 SQVTM and CDR2 ANQGSEA. Spanning cysteine to phenylalanine, the CDR3 consists of 12 amino acids. Of all the DNA, just the CDR3 is kept, 36 bases in frame from base 1. V sheds 5 bases and J sheds 4 bases, leaving 11 bases between their ends. The sample originates from a study of immune evolution from preneoplasia to lung adenocarcinoma (dated by TCRdb to 2020 to 2022). For the wider study: HLA loss of heterozygosity was found in approximately 7% of AIS, 15% of MIA and roughly 30% of ADC lesions, and in no AAH lesions. The study profiled immune contexture across lung adenocarcinoma precursors and invasive adenocarcinoma using immune gene expression, TCR sequencing and multiplex immunofluorescence. Resected precursor lesions (AAH, AIS, MIA) and invasive adenocarcinomas were compared against paired morphologically normal lung tissue. The sample size depended on which specimens were available, not on a prior power calculation. The immune data were integrated with whole exome sequencing and methylation data from the same cohort of nodules. A total of around 58 patients with pulmonary nodules who underwent surgical resection were included in the overall cohort. A total of fewer than 60 patients contributed TCR sequencing data. It was reported in the study that roughly 100 samples were used for TCR sequencing. POLYSOLVER was used to infer Class I HLA alleles from exome data, and LOHHLA was used to detect allele-specific HLA loss. Here is what the overall study found, with its caveats: Because all patients were from Japan and China, applicability to Western populations was uncertain. T cell clonality was highest in KRAS-mutant nodules compared with EGFR-mutant or double wild-type lesions. The findings reflected association rather than direct causation, and larger cohorts with long-term follow-up and longitudinal biopsies were considered necessary. Normal lung had the highest top T cell clone frequencies, which appeared to decline progressively from AAH through AIS, MIA and invasive adenocarcinoma. Clonality was highest in normal lung, while later-stage lesions appeared to have lower clonality but higher T cell density and diversity.

This receptor was taken from a person aged 65-85 years with lung adenocarcinoma. Source material: FFPE minimally invasive lung adenocarcinoma tissue. Read against the paper, the sample's cell subset or site label means: micro-invasive lung adenocarcinoma (MIA). The chain is assembled from TRBV29-1 and TRBJ2-5; TRBD2 is possibly the D segment (5 matching bases). The CDR3 region: CSVILVAETQYF. The DNA sequence follows: TGCAGCGTTATACTAGTTGCAGAGACCCAGTACTTC.